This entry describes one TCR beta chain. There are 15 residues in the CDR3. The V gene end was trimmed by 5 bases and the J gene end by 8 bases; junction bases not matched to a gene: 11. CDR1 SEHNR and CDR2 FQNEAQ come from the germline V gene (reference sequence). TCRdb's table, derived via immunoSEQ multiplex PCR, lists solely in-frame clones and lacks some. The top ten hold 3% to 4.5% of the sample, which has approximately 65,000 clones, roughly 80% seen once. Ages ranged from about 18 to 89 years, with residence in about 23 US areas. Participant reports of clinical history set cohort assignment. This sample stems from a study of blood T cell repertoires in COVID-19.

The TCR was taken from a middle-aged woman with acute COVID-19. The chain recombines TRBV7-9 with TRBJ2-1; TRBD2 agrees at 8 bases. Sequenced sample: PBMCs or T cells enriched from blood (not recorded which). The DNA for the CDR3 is TGTGCCAGCAGCCCACGACTGGGGACTAGAGATGAGCAGTTCTTC. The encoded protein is CASSPRLGTRDEQFF.